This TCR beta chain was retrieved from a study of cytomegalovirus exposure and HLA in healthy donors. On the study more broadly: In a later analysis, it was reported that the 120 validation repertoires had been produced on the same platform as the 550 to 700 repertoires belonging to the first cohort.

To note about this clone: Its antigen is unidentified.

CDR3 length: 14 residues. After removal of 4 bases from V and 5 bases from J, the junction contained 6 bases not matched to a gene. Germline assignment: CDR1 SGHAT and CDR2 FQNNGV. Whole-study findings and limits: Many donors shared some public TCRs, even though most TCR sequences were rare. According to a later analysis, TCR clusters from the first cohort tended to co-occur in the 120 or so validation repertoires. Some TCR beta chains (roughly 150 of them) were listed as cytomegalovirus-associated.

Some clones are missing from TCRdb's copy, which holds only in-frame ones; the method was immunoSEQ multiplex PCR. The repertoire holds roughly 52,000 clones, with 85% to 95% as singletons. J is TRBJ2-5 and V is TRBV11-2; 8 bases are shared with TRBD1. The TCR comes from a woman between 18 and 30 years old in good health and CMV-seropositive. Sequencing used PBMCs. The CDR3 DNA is TGTGCCAGCAGCTCAACGACAGGGGTGGAGACCCAGTACTTC. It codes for CASSSTTGVETQYF.